The 3 T cell receptor beta chains in this list originate from one sample, sequenced in a study of cytomegalovirus exposure and HLA in healthy donors. This PCR relied on a set of 60 Vbeta primers and 13 Jbeta primers. TCRdb's copy holds only in-frame clones and misses some; the assay was immunoSEQ multiplex PCR. The table includes about 190,000 clones, just under 75% detected once. Material: PBMCs. The receptors stem from a woman in her 30s in good health and CMV-seropositive.

The rearrangement uses TRBV19 and TRBJ2-3; no firm D call. V was cut by 5 bases and J by 0 bases, with 6 bases left in between. Germline CDR1 and CDR2: LNHDA and SQIVND (reference sequence). This CDR3 region has 13 residues. The CDR3 spells CASSLASTDTQYF. As DNA, the CDR3 is TGTGCCAGTAGTTTGGCTAGCACAGATACGCAGTATTTT.

The chain couples TRBV25-1 to TRBJ2-5; D not certain. TRBJ2-7 matches the DNA end more closely, so the J call is doubtful. The CDR3 loop spans 15 amino acids. Germline V gene sequence: CDR1 MGHDK, CDR2 SYGVNS. CDR3 region: CASSESEALTYEQYF. The CDR3, as DNA: TGTGCCAGCAGTGAATCTGAAGCCCTTACCTACGAGCAGTACTTC.

The V call is TRBV5-8, the J call TRBJ1-4; 7 bases map to TRBD1. CDR3 length: 15 residues. Germline CDR1 is SGHTS and CDR2 is YDEGEE. The V and J ends lost 3 bases and 8 bases, in that order; junction bases with no gene match: 10. The CDR3 DNA sequence: TGTGCCAGCAGCTACTGGACAGGCGCCGAAGAAAAACTGTTTTTT. Protein: CASSYWTGAEEKLFF.